The entry that follows covers one TCR beta chain sequence. Antigen specificity is unknown. This specimen comes from a study of identical twins. Study-wide results and limits: Alpha sequences that were out-of-frame and twin-shared showed an excess of low generation probability.

The CDR3 spans 14 residues. Trimming removed 5 bases at V and 0 bases at J, with 11 bases between. Germline CDR1 reads DFQATT; CDR2 reads SNEGSKA (reference sequence). TCRdb recomputed calls from the 5' RACE reads with MiXCR, one row per CDR3 protein. The sample carries 200,000 to 250,000 distinct CDR3 sequences, approximately 7.1% recorded once. In addition, the sample was reused for a study of T cells expressing NK-cell markers. That investigation notes: Source material for TCR beta repertoires consisted of sorted CD3+CD56+NKG2C+, CD3+CD56+NKG2C- and CD3+CD56-NKG2C+ T cells.

Sequencing was carried out using CD8+ T cells sorted from blood. This receptor was obtained from a woman aged 18-35 years in good health. The V and J genes are TRBV20-1 and TRBJ2-1; D is perhaps TRBD1 or TRBD2 (5 bases each). The CDR3 protein is CSAAGASSYNEQFF. The CDR3 DNA reads TGCAGTGCTGCCGGGGCAAGCTCCTACAATGAGCAGTTCTTC.